The next 4 T cell receptor beta chains were all read from a single sample in a study of CD8+CD57+ T cells in acquired aplastic anemia. Whoever was chosen for sequencing had shown CD8+CD57+ cell expansion by flow cytometry. The TCR beta profiling, which covered VDJ combination and CDR3 sequence, was carried out using genomic DNA as the template. TCRdb reanalysed the reads using MiXCR and keeps one entry per CDR3 protein. The data show around 180,000 distinct CDR3 sequences, 48% seen once. Sequenced: sorted CD4+, CD8+, or CD8+CD57+ T cells (not recorded which) from PBMCs. Every receptor here comes from a human donor with aplastic anemia.

This clonotype was seen only once. The gene calls are TRBV9 and TRBJ1-3, with D unclear. Germline CDR1 is SGDLS and CDR2 is YYNGEE. Trimming removed 3 bases at V and 5 bases at J, with 15 bases between. The CDR3 consists of 15 residues. In nucleotides, the CDR3 is TGTGCCAGCAGCGCCGATTGGAGTAAGAGAAACACCATATATTTT. Translation gives CASSADWSKRNTIYF. The entire variable domain, with the rest obtained from reference TRBV9 and TRBJ1-3, is as follows: DSGVTQTPKHLITATGQRVTLRCSPRSGDLSVYWYQQSLDQGLQFLIQYYNGEERAKGNILERFSAQQFPDLHSELNLSSLELGDSALYFCASSADWSKRNTIYFGEGSWLTVV.

The V and J genes are TRBV10-3 and TRBJ1-4; perhaps TRBD1 as D (6 bases). This CDR3 spans 14 amino acids. From germline, CDR1 is ENHRY and CDR2 SYGVKD. V was shortened by 8 bases and J by 8 bases, with 18 bases between the two germline ends. CDR3 in amino acids: CAIWNPGANEKLFF. The CDR3 DNA follows: TGTGCCATCTGGAACCCGGGGGCGAACGAAAAACTGTTTTTT.

V usage is TRBV4-3 and J usage is TRBJ2-2, with a possible D match to TRBD1 (6 bases). Trimming shortened V by 0 bases and J by 6 bases, and 8 bases separated the two germline ends. The CDR3 has 14 amino acids. Germline CDR1 is LGHNA and CDR2 is YSLEER. CDR3 sequence reads: CASSQDTGPGELFF. In DNA form, the CDR3 reads TGCGCCAGCAGCCAAGACACAGGGCCCGGGGAGCTGTTTTTT.

V and J are TRBV19 and TRBJ2-7; 10 bases line up with TRBD2. In germline, CDR1 is LNHDA, CDR2 SQIVND (reference sequence). This CDR3 spans 15 amino acids. V trimming: 5 bases; J trimming: 0 bases; junction bases outside the gene matches: 4. The CDR3 loop reads CASSSRTSGSYEQYF. The CDR3 DNA is TGTGCCAGTAGTTCACGGACTAGCGGCTCCTACGAGCAGTACTTC.